Below, one T cell receptor (beta chain) is given with its context. Its antigen is not yet known. No much larger clone is present one base from it, and per-base qualities are unavailable. The data belong to a study of blood T cell repertoires in COVID-19 (dated by TCRdb to the early 2020s). Regarding the study in general: The collaborator samples originated in the United States, Italy and Spain and spanned the acute and convalescent phases of COVID-19. The material from the prospective study consisted of cDNA or gDNA derived from T cells, B-cell-depleted T cells, or PBMCs. The dataset comprised deeply sampled blood TCRbeta repertoires from subjects exposed to, actively infected with, or recovered from COVID-19. The repertoires were released in a freely available public database meant as a resource for research on the immune response to SARS-CoV-2. The samples were drawn from two sources: the first 160 participants of the ongoing ImmuneRACE study, and over 1,000 subjects contributed by 6 global collaborators. A de-identified subject ID, COVID-19 status, age in years and sex were almost always included in the sample metadata. Where available, HLA class I and class II types were taken from metadata supplied by the sample provider and were not determined by assay-based typing.

Paper-wide results and their limitations: The quantity of clinical and demographic metadata differed by source and by participant and was supplied without curation.

Each collaborating institution followed its own protocols to collect whole blood in K2EDTA tubes. For TCRbeta analysis, collaborators shipped samples as frozen whole blood, isolated PBMCs, or DNA extracted from either of those sample types. Germline trimming: 5 bases from V, 3 bases from J; junction bases outside gene matches: 10. CDR1 and CDR2 are read off the germline V gene as SGHAT and FQNNGV. Its CDR3 holds 19 amino acids, cysteine through phenylalanine. Only CDR3 DNA remains: 57 bases, in frame from the first base. TCRbeta CDR3 regions were amplified from genomic DNA by means of the immunoSEQ Assay, a bias-controlled multiplex PCR. In the paper's pipeline: Nucleated cell counts per sample were estimated from amplification of reference gene primers within the assay. To quantify the absolute abundance of each unique TCRbeta CDR3 rearrangement, sequence reads were collapsed and filtered. For each sample, productive Simpson clonality was calculated as the square root of Simpson's diversity index across productive rearrangements. Sourced from immuneACCESS, this table was stored by TCRdb with only in-frame sequences that have V and J called. A share of the clones is absent; for the studies checked, an unresolved V gene accounts for under half, and the remainder has no known explanation. That table gives V, J and clone size, and the DNA gave D and trimming. The sample includes approximately 300,000 clones, with approximately 90% observed a single time. 3.7% of the sample is in the top ten clones.

Material for sequencing was peripheral blood. The TCR sequence derives from a woman between 40 and 55 years old with acute or convalescent COVID-19. The chain was built from TRBV11-2 and TRBJ2-1, with 16 bases in between that match TRBD2. The CDR3 loop reads CASSPIPGLAGGLYNEQFF. The sequenced DNA is TGTGCCAGCAGCCCCATACCGGGACTAGCGGGGGGGCTCTACAATGAGCAGTTCTTC.